This T cell receptor (beta chain) was obtained from a study of T cells after yellow fever vaccination (dated by TCRdb to the late 2010s). Describing the broader study: Libraries from fractions with low cell numbers were prepared with the SMART-Seq v4 Ultra Low Input RNA kit. To follow T-cell clones before and after both primary and booster YFV17D yellow fever vaccination, bulk TCR alpha and beta repertoires underwent longitudinal sequencing. Two healthy male donors, one aged 18 to 30 and one aged 30 to 40 years, made up the cohort. Blood samples were taken at several timepoints before and after primary and secondary immunization, and bulk PBMC replicates and cell subsets were isolated. The paper's findings and limits, for the study overall: Most clones expanded after primary vaccination were re-detected after the booster (almost 98% of CD4 and around 88% of CD8), suggesting broad memory maintenance. A small share of clonotypes occurred in both CD4 and CD8 compartments, likely arising from convergent recombination. The study included only a couple of donors, which limits how far the findings can be generalized. Because abundant contaminating clonotypes from the bulk population could be contained in FACS-sorted repertoires, computational filtering was required. Compared with the primary T-cell response, the secondary T-cell response was faster but weaker, reaching its peak on day 5 rather than on day 15.

Counted from cysteine to phenylalanine, this CDR3 has 13 amino acids. CDR3 DNA only is kept here, 39 bases in frame from base 1. V lost 0 bases and J lost 7 bases; the stretch between them is 6 bases long. CDR1 and CDR2 are read off the germline V gene as LGHNA and YSLEER. Synthesis of TCR cDNA relied on 5'RACE template switching, a step that introduced a universal primer site along with unique molecular identifiers. cDNA synthesis was primed from both the TCR alpha and TCR beta constant segments. Library amplification used two PCR steps, and the second PCR step added sample barcodes and sequencing adapters. Sequencing of the libraries was done on either Illumina HiSeq 2500 (2x100 bp) or NovaSeq (2x150 bp). The study's processing was this. MIGEC was used to demultiplex reads and collapse the reads into UMI consensus sequences, and MiXCR was used for V(D)J alignment. Vaccine-responding clonotypes were identified with edgeR using replicate PBMC samples, with FDR below 0.01 and a log2 fold change above 5 up to day 15 being required. Each bulk clonotype received a CD4 or CD8 identity based on whether the sequenced CD4 or CD8 repertoire contained that clonotype at higher abundance. TCRdb reran the public reads through fastp at Q25 and MiXCR, keeping productive beta chains. Records with the same CDR3 protein are collapsed into one entry carrying the most frequent genes and DNA. TCRdb's processing, not the study's, gives the V and J calls here. Present in this sample are some 120,000 distinct CDR3 sequences, 6.5% to 9% of which were seen just once. Around 25% of the sample is taken by the ten largest.

Points on this clonotype: What this receptor recognizes is not known. The sample holds no much larger clone one base away, and base qualities are not on file.

In the paper's terms, the treatment or condition label means: live attenuated yellow fever vaccine strain. PBMCs were isolated from peripheral blood using a standard Ficoll-Paque protocol. Dynabeads CD4 and CD8 positive selection kits were used to isolate the CD4 and CD8 T-cell fractions. TriZol was used to extract RNA from bulk PBMCs, CD4 and CD8 fractions, and dextramer-positive and dextramer-negative fractions. This clonotype originated in a man aged 25-45 years who received the YFV17D yellow fever vaccine. Recombination connected TRBV4-3 to TRBJ2-2, with the D gene not clear enough to name. The starting material was CD8+ T cells sorted from PBMCs, obtained 45 days after the yellow fever booster vaccination. CDR3 protein: CASSQDLGGELFF. DNA sequence: TGCGCCAGCAGCCAAGATCTTGGCGGGGAGCTGTTTTTT.